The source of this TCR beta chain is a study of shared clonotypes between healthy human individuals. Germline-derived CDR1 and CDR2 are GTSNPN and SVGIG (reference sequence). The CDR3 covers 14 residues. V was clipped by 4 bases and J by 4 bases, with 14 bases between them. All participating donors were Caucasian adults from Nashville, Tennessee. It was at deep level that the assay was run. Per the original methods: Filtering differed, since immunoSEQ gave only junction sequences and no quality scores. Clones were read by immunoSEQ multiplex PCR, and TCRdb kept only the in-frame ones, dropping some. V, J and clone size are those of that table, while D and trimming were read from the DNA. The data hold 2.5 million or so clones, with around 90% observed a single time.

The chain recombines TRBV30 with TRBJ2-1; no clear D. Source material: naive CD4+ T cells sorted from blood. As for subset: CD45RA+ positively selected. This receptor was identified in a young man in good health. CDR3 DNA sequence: TGTGCCTGGACTCACCATCCATCTTACAATGAGCAGTTCTTC. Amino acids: CAWTHHPSYNEQFF.